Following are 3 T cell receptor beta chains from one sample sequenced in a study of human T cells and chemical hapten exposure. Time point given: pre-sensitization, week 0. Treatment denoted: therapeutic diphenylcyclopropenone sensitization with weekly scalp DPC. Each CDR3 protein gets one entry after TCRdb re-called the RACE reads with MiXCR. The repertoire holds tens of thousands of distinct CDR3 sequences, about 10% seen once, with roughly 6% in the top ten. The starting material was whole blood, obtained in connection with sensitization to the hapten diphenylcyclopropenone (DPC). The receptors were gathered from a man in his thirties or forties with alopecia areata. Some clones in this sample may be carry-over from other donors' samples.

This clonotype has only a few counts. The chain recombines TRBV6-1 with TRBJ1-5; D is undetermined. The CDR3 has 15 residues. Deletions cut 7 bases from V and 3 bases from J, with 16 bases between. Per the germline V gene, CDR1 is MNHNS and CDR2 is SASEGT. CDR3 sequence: CASIQSRSVNQPQHF. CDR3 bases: TGTGCCAGCATCCAAAGCAGAAGCGTCAATCAGCCCCAGCATTTT.

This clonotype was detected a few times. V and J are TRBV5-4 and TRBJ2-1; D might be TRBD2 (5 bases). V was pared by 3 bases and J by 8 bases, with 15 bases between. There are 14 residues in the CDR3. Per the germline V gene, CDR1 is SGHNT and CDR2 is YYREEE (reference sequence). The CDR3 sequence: CASSSPLGADEQFF. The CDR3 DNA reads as TGTGCCAGCAGCTCCCCGCTGGGAGCGGATGAGCAGTTCTTC.

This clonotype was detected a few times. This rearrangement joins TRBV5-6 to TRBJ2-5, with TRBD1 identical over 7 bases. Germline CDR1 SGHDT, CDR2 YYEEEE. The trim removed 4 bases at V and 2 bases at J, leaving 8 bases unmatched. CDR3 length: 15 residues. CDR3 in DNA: TGTGCCAGCAGCCGAGACAGGGTACGGCAAGAGACCCAGTACTTC. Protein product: CASSRDRVRQETQYF.